This T cell receptor (beta chain) appears in the sequencing data of a study of blood T cell repertoires in COVID-19. J lost 4 bases, V lost 0 bases, and 2 bases had no gene match. The length of the CDR3 is 15 residues. CDR1 SGHVS and CDR2 FQNEAQ come from the germline V gene. The repertoire was sequenced with immunoSEQ multiplex PCR; TCRdb's copy has only in-frame clones and lacks some. Found here are 250,000 to 300,000 clones, 70% to 90% of them singletons; the top ten hold about 1.9%. The rearrangement uses TRBV7-8 and TRBJ2-7, with 11 bases fitting TRBD2. The TCR was taken from a woman aged 45 to 65 who had recovered from COVID-19. Sample: PBMCs or T cells enriched from blood (not recorded which). CDR3 residues: CASSLAGTSGYEQYF. CDR3 coding DNA: TGTGCCAGCAGCTTAGCCGGGACTAGCGGTTACGAGCAGTACTTC.